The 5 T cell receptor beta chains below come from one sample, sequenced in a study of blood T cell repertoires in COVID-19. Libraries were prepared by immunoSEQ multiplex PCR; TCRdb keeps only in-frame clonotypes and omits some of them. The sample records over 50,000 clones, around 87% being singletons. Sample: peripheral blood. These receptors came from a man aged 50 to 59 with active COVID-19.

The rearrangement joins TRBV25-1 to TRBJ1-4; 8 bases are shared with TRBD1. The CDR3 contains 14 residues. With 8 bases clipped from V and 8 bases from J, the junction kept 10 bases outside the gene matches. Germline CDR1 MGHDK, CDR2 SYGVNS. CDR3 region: CASRDDRGGEKLFF. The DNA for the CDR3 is TGTGCCAGCCGCGACGACAGGGGAGGAGAAAAACTGTTTTTT. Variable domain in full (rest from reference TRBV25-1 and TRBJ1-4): EADIYQTPRYLVIGTGKKITLECSQTMGHDKMYWYQQDPGMELHLIHYSYGVNSTEKGDLSSESTVSRIRTEHFPLTLESARPSHTSQYLCASRDDRGGEKLFFGSGTQLSVL.

The CDR3 DNA follows: TGTGCCAGCAGTGAATTACGGGGGAATGGCTACACCTTC. It yields the protein CASSELRGNGYTF. The chain uses TRBV25-1 and TRBJ1-2, with D possibly TRBD1 on 5 matching bases. Germline V CDR1 and CDR2: MGHDK, SYGVNS. The CDR3 is made up of 13 amino acids. Trimming took off 1 base at V and 6 bases at J, with 9 bases between the two ends.

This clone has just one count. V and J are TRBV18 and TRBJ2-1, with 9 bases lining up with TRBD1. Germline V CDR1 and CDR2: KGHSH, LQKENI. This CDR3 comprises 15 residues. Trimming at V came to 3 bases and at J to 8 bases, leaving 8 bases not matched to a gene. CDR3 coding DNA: TGTGCCAGCTCACCGAATCACCGGACAGGGGATGAGCAGTTCTTC. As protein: CASSPNHRTGDEQFF.

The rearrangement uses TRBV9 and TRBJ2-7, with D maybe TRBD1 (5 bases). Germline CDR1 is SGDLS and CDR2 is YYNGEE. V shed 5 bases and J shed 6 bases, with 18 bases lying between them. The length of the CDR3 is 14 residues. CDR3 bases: TGTGCCAGCAGTGCGATAGGGGCGACTGGCGAGCAGTACTTC. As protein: CASSAIGATGEQYF. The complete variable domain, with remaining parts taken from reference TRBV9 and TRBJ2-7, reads DSGVTQTPKHLITATGQRVTLRCSPRSGDLSVYWYQQSLDQGLQFLIQYYNGEERAKGNILERFSAQQFPDLHSELNLSSLELGDSALYFCASSAIGATGEQYFGPGTRLTVT.

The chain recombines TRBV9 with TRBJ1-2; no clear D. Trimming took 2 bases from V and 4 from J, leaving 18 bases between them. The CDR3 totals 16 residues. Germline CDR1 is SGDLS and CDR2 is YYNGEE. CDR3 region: CASSVKDMAGFYGYTF. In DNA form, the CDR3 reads TGTGCCAGCAGCGTTAAAGACATGGCAGGTTTCTATGGCTACACCTTC.